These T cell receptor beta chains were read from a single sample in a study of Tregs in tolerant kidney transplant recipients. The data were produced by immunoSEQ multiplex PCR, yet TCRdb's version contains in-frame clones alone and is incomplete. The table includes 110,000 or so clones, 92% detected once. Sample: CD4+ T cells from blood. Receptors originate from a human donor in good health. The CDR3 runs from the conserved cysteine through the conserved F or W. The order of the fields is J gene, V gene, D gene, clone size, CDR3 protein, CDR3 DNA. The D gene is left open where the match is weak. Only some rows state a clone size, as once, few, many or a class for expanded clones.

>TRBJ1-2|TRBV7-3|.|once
CASSPSTDYYGYTF
TGTGCCAGCAGCCCGTCAACTGACTACTATGGCTACACCTTC
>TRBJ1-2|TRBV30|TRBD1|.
CAWGPRQTGTGYGYTF
TGTGCCTGGGGTCCGAGGCAGACCGGGACAGGCTATGGCTACACCTTC
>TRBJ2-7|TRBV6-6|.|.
CASSYIELGEQYF
TGTGCCAGCAGTTACATAGAGCTAGGGGAGCAGTACTTC
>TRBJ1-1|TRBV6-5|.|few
CASSYSISSQVFF
TGTGCCAGCAGTTACTCGATCTCTTCCCAGGTGTTCTTT
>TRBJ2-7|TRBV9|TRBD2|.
CASSVLAGGPDEQYF
TGTGCCAGCAGCGTACTAGCGGGAGGGCCGGACGAGCAGTACTTC
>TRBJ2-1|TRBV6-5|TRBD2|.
CASSYSMASGIGEQFF
TGTGCCAGCAGTTACTCGATGGCTAGCGGGATCGGTGAGCAGTTCTTC
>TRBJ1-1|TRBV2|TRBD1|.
CASTKDRAGNTEAFF
TGTGCCAGCACCAAGGACAGGGCGGGGAACACTGAAGCTTTCTTT
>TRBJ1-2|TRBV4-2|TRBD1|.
CASSQGGTDNGYTF
TGTGCCAGCAGCCAAGGGGGGACAGACAATGGCTACACCTTC
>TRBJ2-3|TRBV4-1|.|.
CASSQDGSTDTQYF
TGCGCCAGCAGCCAAGACGGAAGCACAGATACGCAGTATTTT
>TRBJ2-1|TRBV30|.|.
CAWSGDRNNEQFF
TGTGCCTGGAGTGGAGACAGAAACAATGAGCAGTTCTTC
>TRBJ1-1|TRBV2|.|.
CASGRYTEAFF
TGTGCCAGCGGGCGGTACACTGAAGCTTTCTTT
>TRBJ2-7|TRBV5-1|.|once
CASSFEPSPYEQYF
TGCGCCAGCAGCTTCGAACCCTCCCCCTACGAGCAGTACTTC
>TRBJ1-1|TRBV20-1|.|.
CSARGGRAFF
TGCAGTGCGCGGGGGGGGAGGGCTTTCTTT
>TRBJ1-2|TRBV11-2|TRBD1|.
CASSSETGGIDGYTF
TGTGCCAGCAGCTCTGAGACAGGGGGTATCGATGGCTACACCTTC
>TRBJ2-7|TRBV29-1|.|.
CSVASTGTEQYF
TGCAGCGTTGCATCCACAGGGACAGAGCAGTACTTC
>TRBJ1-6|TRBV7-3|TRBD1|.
CASSLDRGQGSPLHF
TGTGCCAGCAGCTTGGACAGGGGGCAGGGTTCACCCCTCCACTTT
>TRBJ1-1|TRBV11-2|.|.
CASGRGGTEAFF
TGTGCCAGCGGCCGGGGCGGGACTGAAGCTTTCTTT